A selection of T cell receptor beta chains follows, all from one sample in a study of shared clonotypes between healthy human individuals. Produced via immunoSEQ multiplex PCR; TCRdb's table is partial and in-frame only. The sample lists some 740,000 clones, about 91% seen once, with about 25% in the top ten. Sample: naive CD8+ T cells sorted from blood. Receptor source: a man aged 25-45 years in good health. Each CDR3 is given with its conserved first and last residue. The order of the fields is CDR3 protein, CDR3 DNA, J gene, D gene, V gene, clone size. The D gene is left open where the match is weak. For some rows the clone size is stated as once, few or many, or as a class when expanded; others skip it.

CSVNLAGYNEQFF | TGCAGCGTTAATCTAGCGGGGTACAATGAGCAGTTCTTC | TRBJ2-1 | TRBD2 | TRBV29-1 | .
CASSATGANYGYTF | TGTGCCAGCAGTGCTACTGGGGCCAACTATGGCTACACCTTC | TRBJ1-2 | . | TRBV25-1 | .
CASRQLAGGYNEQFF | TGTGCCAGCAGACAGTTAGCGGGGGGGTACAATGAGCAGTTCTTC | TRBJ2-1 | TRBD2 | TRBV27 | .
CASSPGVSDTQYF | TGTGCCAGCAGCCCCGGTGTTTCAGATACGCAGTATTTT | TRBJ2-3 | . | TRBV27 | .
CASSYAYTDTQYF | TGTGCCAGCAGTTACGCATACACAGATACGCAGTATTTT | TRBJ2-3 | . | TRBV6-6 | .
CASSLARGGRANEQFF | TGTGCCAGCAGCTTGGCCCGTGGCGGGAGGGCGAATGAGCAGTTCTTC | TRBJ2-1 | TRBD2 | TRBV5-6 | .
CASTLSGTGNVYEQYF | TGTGCCAGCACCCTCTCCGGGACAGGGAATGTCTACGAGCAGTACTTC | TRBJ2-7 | TRBD1 | TRBV27 | .
CASSLSGQLREQYF | TGTGCCAGCAGTTTATCGGGACAACTCAGGGAGCAGTACTTC | TRBJ2-7 | . | TRBV27 | .
CASSLGGFYEQFF | TGCGCCAGCAGCCTTGGGGGCTTCTATGAGCAGTTCTTC | TRBJ2-1 | . | TRBV5-1 | .
CASSTPTDTRLYNEQFF | TGTGCCAGTAGTACCCCCACCGACACTAGACTTTACAATGAGCAGTTCTTC | TRBJ2-1 | . | TRBV19 | .
CASSPGGADRYGYTF | TGTGCCAGCAGCCCTGGTGGGGCGGATAGGTATGGCTACACCTTC | TRBJ1-2 | . | TRBV5-6 | once
CASSDSGSRHGELFF | TGTGCCAGCAGTGATAGCGGGAGTCGGCACGGGGAGCTGTTTTTT | TRBJ2-2 | TRBD2 | TRBV6-4 | .
CASSLPWDTQETQYF | TGTGCCAGCAGCTTGCCTTGGGACACTCAAGAGACCCAGTACTTC | TRBJ2-5 | . | TRBV5-6 | .
CASSLAAGYRTDTQYF | TGTGCCAGCAGCCTGGCCGCAGGATACCGCACAGATACGCAGTATTTT | TRBJ2-3 | . | TRBV5-6 | once
CASSPWGTSGRDRGEQFF | TGTGCCAGCAGCCCGTGGGGGACTAGCGGGAGGGATAGAGGTGAGCAGTTCTTC | TRBJ2-1 | TRBD2 | TRBV13 | .
CASSTPDRPQETQYF | TGTGCCAGCAGTACCCCGGACAGACCTCAAGAGACCCAGTACTTC | TRBJ2-5 | . | TRBV28 | .
CASSPARGREQYF | TGTGCCAGTAGTCCTGCCAGGGGGCGCGAGCAGTACTTC | TRBJ2-7 | TRBD1 | TRBV19 | few
CASSLGTSGSRNEQFF | TGTGCCAGCAGTTTGGGGACTAGCGGGAGTCGGAATGAGCAGTTCTTC | TRBJ2-1 | TRBD2 | TRBV27 | .